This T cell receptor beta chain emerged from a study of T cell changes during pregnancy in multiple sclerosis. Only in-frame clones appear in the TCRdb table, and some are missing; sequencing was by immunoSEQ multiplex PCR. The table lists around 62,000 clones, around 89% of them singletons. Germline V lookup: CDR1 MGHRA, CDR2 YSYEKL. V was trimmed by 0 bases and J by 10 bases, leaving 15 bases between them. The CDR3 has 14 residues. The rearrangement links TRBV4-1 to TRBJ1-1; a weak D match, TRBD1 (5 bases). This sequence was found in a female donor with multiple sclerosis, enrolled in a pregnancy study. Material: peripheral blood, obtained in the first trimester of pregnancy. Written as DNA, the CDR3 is TGCGCCAGCAGCCAAGATGGGGGGAGGGAAAGAGCTTTCTTT. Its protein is CASSQDGGRERAFF.